This T cell receptor beta chain was sequenced for a study of monozygotic twins with inflammatory bowel disease. A word on this clonotype: As yet, its antigen is unknown.

TCRdb reprocessed the 5' RACE reads, keeping one entry per CDR3 protein, no DNA. Its clone listing holds 150,000 or so distinct CDR3 sequences. General study findings and limits: In patient repertoires, differing immunosuppressive treatments may have added some variability. Fewer shared clonotypes with others were found in IBD patients than in healthy twins, especially with disease activity. It was observed that concordant and discordant twins did not differ in repertoire similarity, possibly given limited power. Against healthy co-twins, IBD patients had lower TCRbeta diversity (measured by inverse Simpson).

Looked up from germline, CDR1 is LGHNA and CDR2 is YNFKEQ. The CDR3 extends over 15 amino acids. The receptor was isolated from a human donor with ulcerative colitis or Crohn's disease, or a healthy co-twin of an affected twin (not recorded which). The chain couples TRBV4-2 to TRBJ2-7. Sequences were obtained from blood. The CDR3 here is CASSQETRGRHEQYF.